This is a list of T cell receptor beta chains from one sample in a study of patients and donors after allogeneic stem cell transplantation. TCRdb redid the calling of the RT-PCR reads with MiXCR, one entry per CDR3 protein. The sample includes 190,000 or so distinct CDR3 sequences, less than 45% of them seen just once. Specimen: blood, either unsorted or a sorted T cell fraction (not recorded which). The receptors come from a human donor who was either an allogeneic HSCT recipient or a stem cell or donor lymphocyte infusion donor (not recorded which). It is not recorded whose cells these are; they may come from a transplant donor. The CDR3 runs from the conserved cysteine through the conserved F or W. D genes are given only for firm matches. Expanded clones get a size class; other rows say once, few or many, or leave the size out.

d_call,j_call,clone_size,v_call,cdr3_aa,cdr3_nt
TRBD1,TRBJ1-2,few,TRBV20-1,CSATGTGTSYTF,TGCAGTGCTACCGGGACAGGGACAAGCTACACCTTC
TRBD1,TRBJ1-1,few,TRBV28,CAGRGQGNTEAFF,TGTGCCGGTAGGGGACAGGGCAACACTGAAGCTTTCTTT
TRBD1,TRBJ1-1,-,TRBV11-2,CASSLAGQGTTEAFF,TGTGCCAGCAGCTTAGCCGGACAGGGGACCACTGAAGCTTTCTTT
-,TRBJ1-5,once,TRBV28,CASSSRTLSNQPQHF,TGTGCCAGCAGTTCTCGGACACTTAGCAATCAGCCCCAGCATTTT
-,TRBJ2-2,few,TRBV7-7,CASSTTPTGELFF,TGTGCTAGCAGCACTACACCTACCGGGGAGCTGTTTTTT
TRBD1,TRBJ2-7,few,TRBV4-3,CASSLTPGGLGRYVYEQYF,TGCGCCAGCAGCCTCACCCCAGGGGGCTTAGGACGTTATGTCTACGAGCAGTACTTC
-,TRBJ2-7,-,TRBV6-6,CASTPEGYEQYF,TGTGCCAGCACCCCTGAGGGTTACGAGCAGTACTTC
TRBD1,TRBJ2-7,few,TRBV4-3,CASSQEVGQHYEQYF,TGCGCCAGCAGCCAAGAGGTGGGACAGCACTACGAGCAGTACTTC
-,TRBJ2-3,few,TRBV27,CASSFGADTQYF,TGTGCCAGCAGTTTTGGGGCAGATACGCAGTATTTT
-,TRBJ2-7,-,TRBV27,CASGPEPGQSSYEQYF,TGTGCCAGCGGACCAGAGCCGGGACAAAGCTCCTACGAGCAGTACTTC
-,TRBJ2-3,-,TRBV7-9,CASISVPQGVTDTQYF,TGTGCCAGCATCTCCGTGCCCCAAGGGGTCACAGATACGCAGTATTTT
-,TRBJ1-1,few,TRBV28,CASVVEWGNTEAFF,TGTGCCAGCGTCGTTGAATGGGGGAACACTGAAGCTTTCTTT
TRBD2,TRBJ2-7,once,TRBV6-5,CASSYTSGGTYEQYF,TGTGCCAGCAGTTACACTAGCGGGGGGACCTACGAGCAGTACTTC
TRBD1,TRBJ1-2,few,TRBV6-6,CASSYPARTGLETNYGYTF,TGTGCCAGCAGTTACCCTGCTCGGACAGGGTTAGAGACTAACTATGGCTACACCTTC
TRBD2,TRBJ2-7,-,TRBV20-1,CSAREVAGGDYEQYF,TGCAGTGCTAGAGAGGTAGCGGGAGGGGACTACGAGCAGTACTTC
-,TRBJ1-1,-,TRBV19,CASTTTGYNTEAFF,TGTGCCAGTACCACAACGGGGTACAACACTGAAGCTTTCTTT
-,TRBJ1-1,few,TRBV24-1,CATSRGDTEAFF,TGTGCCACCAGTAGGGGGGACACTGAAGCTTTCTTT
-,TRBJ1-1,-,TRBV2,CASNTVNTEAFF,TGTGCCAGCAACACGGTGAACACTGAAGCTTTCTTT
-,TRBJ2-7,-,TRBV12-3/TRBV12-4,CASSLGVVEQYF,TGTGCCAGCAGTTTAGGGGTGGTGGAGCAGTACTTC
-,TRBJ1-2,few,TRBV12-3/TRBV12-4,CASSLAIFEEGNYGYTF,TGTGCCAGCAGTTTAGCGATTTTCGAGGAGGGGAACTATGGCTACACCTTC
-,TRBJ1-1,-,TRBV7-2,CASSLKTATTEAFF,TGTGCCAGCAGCTTAAAGACAGCTACCACTGAAGCTTTCTTT
-,TRBJ1-1,-,TRBV29-1,CRPGVNTEAFF,TGCAGGCCGGGAGTGAACACTGAAGCTTTCTTT
-,TRBJ2-4,-,TRBV28,CASSFTQTNQGNIQYF,TGTGCCAGCAGTTTTACCCAAACCAACCAAGGAAACATTCAGTACTTC
-,TRBJ2-3,-,TRBV27,CASSPMDATDTQYF,TGTGCCAGCAGCCCCATGGACGCCACAGATACGCAGTATTTT
-,TRBJ2-7,few,TRBV28,CASSPDYEQYF,TGTGCCAGCAGTCCGGACTACGAGCAGTACTTC
-,TRBJ1-6,-,TRBV7-8,CASSLLGPKSSYNSPLHF,TGTGCCAGCAGCTTATTGGGACCGAAGAGCTCCTATAATTCACCCCTCCACTTT
-,TRBJ1-1,few,TRBV18,CASSPLDSMNTEAFF,TGTGCCAGCTCACCACTAGACAGTATGAACACTGAAGCTTTCTTT
-,TRBJ1-1,few,TRBV4-2,CASSQESGLLNTEAFF,TGTGCCAGCAGCCAAGAAAGTGGACTGCTGAACACTGAAGCTTTCTTT
-,TRBJ1-3,few,TRBV12-3/TRBV12-4,CASSHRQAGNTIYF,TGTGCCAGCAGTCATCGACAGGCTGGAAACACCATATATTTT
-,TRBJ1-5,-,TRBV20-1,CSARDLGRSVTF,TGCAGTGCTAGAGATCTGGGCAGGTCAGTCACTTTT
-,TRBJ2-3,few,TRBV29-1,CSVLTGGSTDTQYF,TGCAGCGTTTTAACCGGGGGTAGCACAGATACGCAGTATTTT
-,TRBJ2-1,-,TRBV25-1,CASSRQKTYNEQFF,TGTGCCAGCAGTCGACAGAAGACGTACAATGAGCAGTTCTTC
-,TRBJ2-7,-,TRBV6-5,CASSYGGPTLFQYF,TGTGCCAGCAGTTATGGGGGCCCAACCCTTTTTCAGTACTTC
-,TRBJ2-4,few,TRBV20-1,CSARPAGAKNIQYF,TGCAGTGCCAGGCCGGCAGGGGCCAAAAACATTCAGTACTTC
-,TRBJ1-3,once,TRBV6-5,CASSPRTINSGNTIYF,TGTGCCAGCAGCCCCCGGACCATCAACTCTGGAAACACCATATATTTT
TRBD1,TRBJ1-6,once,TRBV28,CASSSRQGYNSPLHF,TGTGCCAGCAGTTCGAGACAGGGCTACAATTCACCCCTCCACTTT
-,TRBJ1-2,few,TRBV7-9,CASDNYGYTF,TGTGCCAGCGATAACTATGGCTACACCTTC
-,TRBJ2-1,-,TRBV20-1,CSARDLRESYNEQFF,TGCAGTGCTAGAGATCTCCGGGAGAGCTACAATGAGCAGTTCTTC
-,TRBJ1-2,few,TRBV24-1,CATSDNSGDGYTF,TGTGCCACCAGTGATAACAGCGGCGATGGCTACACCTTC